This TCR beta chain originates from a study of blood T cells in healthy people across ages. For the second PCR, which ran for about 7 to 11 cycles, a sample-barcoded 5' primer and a J-beta primer mix were used. TCRdb processed the 5' RACE reads anew with MiXCR; each CDR3 protein has one entry. This table holds 550,000 to 800,000 distinct CDR3 sequences, 20% to 25% found once. Germline V lookup: CDR1 DFQATT, CDR2 SNEGSKA (reference sequence). The CDR3 consists of 14 residues. V gave up 5 bases and J gave up 2 bases, with 10 bases separating them. This clonotype was picked up a small number of times. Input material: blood. The V and J genes are TRBV20-1 and TRBJ2-6; D gene ambiguous. This TCR was recovered from an older man in good health. DNA for the CDR3: TGCAGTGCTTCTGAATTTGCTGGGGCCAACGTCCTGACTTTC. It encodes CSASEFAGANVLTF.